This T cell receptor beta chain was captured in a study of blood T cell repertoires in COVID-19. In germline, CDR1 is SGHKS, CDR2 YYEKEE (reference sequence). The J segment lost 0 bases and the V segment lost 1 base, leaving 2 bases of the junction unmatched. The CDR3 contains 17 residues. This clone was counted a few times. The identical CDR3 is also encoded by other nucleotide sequences in the sample. Only in-frame clones appear in the TCRdb table, and some are missing; sequencing was by immunoSEQ multiplex PCR. The profile shows about 150,000 clones, roughly 80% of them singletons. The receptor's source is a woman aged 55-70 years with COVID-19, enrolled during active disease. Sequenced sample: peripheral blood. The rearrangement uses TRBV5-5 and TRBJ2-1; 12 bases are shared with TRBD2. The CDR3 loop reads CASSLRLAGVSYNEQFF. DNA of the CDR3: TGTGCCAGCAGCTTGCGACTAGCGGGGGTCTCCTACAATGAGCAGTTCTTC.